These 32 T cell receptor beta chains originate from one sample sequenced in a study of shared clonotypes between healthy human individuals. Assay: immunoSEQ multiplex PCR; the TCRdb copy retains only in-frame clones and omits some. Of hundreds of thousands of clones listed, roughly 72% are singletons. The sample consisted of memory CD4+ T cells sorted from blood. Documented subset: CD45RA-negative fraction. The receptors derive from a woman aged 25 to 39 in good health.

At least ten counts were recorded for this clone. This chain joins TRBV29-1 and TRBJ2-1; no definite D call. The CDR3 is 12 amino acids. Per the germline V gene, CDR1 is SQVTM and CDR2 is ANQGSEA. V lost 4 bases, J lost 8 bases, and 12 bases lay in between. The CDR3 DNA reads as TGCAGCGTTGGACTTACAGAGGATGAGCAGTTCTTC. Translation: CSVGLTEDEQFF.

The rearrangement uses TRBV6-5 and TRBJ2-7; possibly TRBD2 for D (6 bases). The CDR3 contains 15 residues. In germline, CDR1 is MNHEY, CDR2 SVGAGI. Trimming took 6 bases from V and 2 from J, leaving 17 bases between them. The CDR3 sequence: CASSPLSGWTYEQYF. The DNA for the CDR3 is TGTGCCAGCAGCCCCTTGAGCGGGTGGACCTACGAGCAGTACTTC.

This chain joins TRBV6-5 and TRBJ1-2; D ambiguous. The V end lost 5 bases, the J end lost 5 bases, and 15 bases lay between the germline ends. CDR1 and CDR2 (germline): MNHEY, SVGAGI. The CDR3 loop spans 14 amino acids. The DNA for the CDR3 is TGTGCCAGCAGTCTCACAGTGACGAATTATGGCTACACCTTC. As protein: CASSLTVTNYGYTF.

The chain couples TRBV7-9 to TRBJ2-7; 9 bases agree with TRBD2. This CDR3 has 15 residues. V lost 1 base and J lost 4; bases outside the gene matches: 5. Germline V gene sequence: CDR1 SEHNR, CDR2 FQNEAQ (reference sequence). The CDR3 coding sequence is TGTGCCAGCAGCTTAGGTATAGCGGGAGATTACGAGCAGTACTTC. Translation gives CASSLGIAGDYEQYF. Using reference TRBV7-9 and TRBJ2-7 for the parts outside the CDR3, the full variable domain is DTGVSQNPRHKITKRGQNVTFRCDPISEHNRLYWYRQTLGQGPEFLTYFQNEAQLEKSRLLSDRFSAERPKGSFSTLEIQRTEQGDSAMYLCASSLGIAGDYEQYFGPGTRLTVT.

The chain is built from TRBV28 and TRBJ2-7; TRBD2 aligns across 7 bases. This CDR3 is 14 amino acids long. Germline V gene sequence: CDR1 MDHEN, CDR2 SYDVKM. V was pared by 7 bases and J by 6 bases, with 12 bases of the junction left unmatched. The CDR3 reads CASTLFAGVGEQYF. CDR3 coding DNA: TGTGCCAGCACCTTATTCGCGGGGGTGGGCGAGCAGTACTTC.

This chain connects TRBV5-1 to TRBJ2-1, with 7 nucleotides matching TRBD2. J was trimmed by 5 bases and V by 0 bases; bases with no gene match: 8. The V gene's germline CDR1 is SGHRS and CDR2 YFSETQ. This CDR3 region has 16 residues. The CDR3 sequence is CASSLGSGGRDNEQFF. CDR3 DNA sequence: TGCGCCAGCAGCTTGGGATCGGGAGGTAGGGACAATGAGCAGTTCTTC.

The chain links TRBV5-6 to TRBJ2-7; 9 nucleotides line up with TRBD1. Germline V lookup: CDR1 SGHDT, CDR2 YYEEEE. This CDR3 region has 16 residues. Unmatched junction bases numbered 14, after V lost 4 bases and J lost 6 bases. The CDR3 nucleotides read TGTGCCAGCAGCCGAAAACAGGGGGCGCGCGGACGCGAGCAGTACTTC. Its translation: CASSRKQGARGREQYF.

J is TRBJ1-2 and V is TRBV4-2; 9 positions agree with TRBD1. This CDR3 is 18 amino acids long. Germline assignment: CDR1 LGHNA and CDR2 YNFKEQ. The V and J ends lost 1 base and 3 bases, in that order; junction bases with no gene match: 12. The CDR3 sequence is CASSQVGQGGFVDYGYTF. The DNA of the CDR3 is TGTGCCAGCAGCCAAGTGGGACAGGGTGGGTTTGTTGACTATGGCTACACCTTC.

In DNA form, the CDR3 reads TGTGCCAGCAGCCCGACGGTGATGGAGACCCAGTACTTC. Residues: CASSPTVMETQYF. The chain carries TRBV5-4 and TRBJ2-5; D is unresolved. Germline V gene sequence: CDR1 SGHNT, CDR2 YYREEE (reference sequence). This CDR3 contains 13 residues. The V gene lost 4 bases and the J gene lost 5 bases, with 12 bases spanning the gap.

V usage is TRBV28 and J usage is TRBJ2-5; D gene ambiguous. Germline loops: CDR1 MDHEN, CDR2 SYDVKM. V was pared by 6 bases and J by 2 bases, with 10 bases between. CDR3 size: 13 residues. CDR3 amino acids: CASSTTVQETQYF. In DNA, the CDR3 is TGTGCCAGCAGCACGACGGTTCAAGAGACCCAGTACTTC.

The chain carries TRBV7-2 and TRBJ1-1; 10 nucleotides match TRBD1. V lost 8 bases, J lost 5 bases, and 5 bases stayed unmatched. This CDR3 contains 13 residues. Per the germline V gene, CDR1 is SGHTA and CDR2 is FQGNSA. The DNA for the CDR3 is TGTGCCAGCGGGACAGGGGATAGGACTGAAGCTTTCTTT. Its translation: CASGTGDRTEAFF.

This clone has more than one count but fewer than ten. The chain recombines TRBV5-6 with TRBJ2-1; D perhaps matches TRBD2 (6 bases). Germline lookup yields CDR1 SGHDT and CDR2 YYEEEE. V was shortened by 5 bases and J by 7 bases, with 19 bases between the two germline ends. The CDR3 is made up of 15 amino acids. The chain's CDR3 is CASRRPGLDDNEQFF. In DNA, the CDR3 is TGTGCCAGCAGACGACCGGGACTGGACGATAATGAGCAGTTCTTC.

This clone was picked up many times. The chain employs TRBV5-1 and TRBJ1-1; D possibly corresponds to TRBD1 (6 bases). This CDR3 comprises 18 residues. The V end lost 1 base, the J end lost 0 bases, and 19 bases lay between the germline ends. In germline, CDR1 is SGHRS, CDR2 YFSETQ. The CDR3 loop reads CASSLIPGGAGMNTEAFF. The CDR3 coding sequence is TGCGCCAGCAGCTTGATTCCCGGGGGCGCCGGAATGAACACTGAAGCTTTCTTT.

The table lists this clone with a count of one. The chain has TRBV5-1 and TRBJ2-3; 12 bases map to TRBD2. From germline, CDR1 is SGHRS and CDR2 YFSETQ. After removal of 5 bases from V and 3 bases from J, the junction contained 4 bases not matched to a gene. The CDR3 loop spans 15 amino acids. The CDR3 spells CASSRTSGITDTQYF. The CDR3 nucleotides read TGCGCCAGCAGTAGGACTAGCGGGATTACAGATACGCAGTATTTT. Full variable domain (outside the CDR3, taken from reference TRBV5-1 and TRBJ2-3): KAGVTQTPRYLIKTRGQQVTLSCSPISGHRSVSWYQQTPGQGLQFLFEYFSETQRNKGNFPGRFSGRQFSNSRSEMNVSTLELGDSALYLCASSRTSGITDTQYFGPGTRLTVL.

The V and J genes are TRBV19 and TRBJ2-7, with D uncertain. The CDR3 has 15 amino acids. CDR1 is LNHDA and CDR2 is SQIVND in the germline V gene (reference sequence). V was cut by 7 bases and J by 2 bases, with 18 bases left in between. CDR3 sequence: CASTNRQGRAYEQYF. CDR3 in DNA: TGTGCCAGTACCAACCGTCAAGGAAGAGCCTACGAGCAGTACTTC.

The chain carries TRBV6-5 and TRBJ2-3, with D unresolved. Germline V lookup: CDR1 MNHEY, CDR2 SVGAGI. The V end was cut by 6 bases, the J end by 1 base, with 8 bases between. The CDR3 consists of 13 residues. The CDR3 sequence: CASRVGGTDTQYF. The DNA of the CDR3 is TGTGCCAGCAGGGTTGGGGGCACAGATACGCAGTATTTT.

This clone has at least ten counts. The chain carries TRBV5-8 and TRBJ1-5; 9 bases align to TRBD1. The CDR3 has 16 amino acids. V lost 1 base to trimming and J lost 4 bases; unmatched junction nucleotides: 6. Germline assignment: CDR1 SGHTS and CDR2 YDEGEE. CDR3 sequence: CASSLSTGGRNQPQHF. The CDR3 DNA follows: TGTGCCAGCAGCTTGAGCACAGGGGGCAGAAATCAGCCCCAGCATTTT.

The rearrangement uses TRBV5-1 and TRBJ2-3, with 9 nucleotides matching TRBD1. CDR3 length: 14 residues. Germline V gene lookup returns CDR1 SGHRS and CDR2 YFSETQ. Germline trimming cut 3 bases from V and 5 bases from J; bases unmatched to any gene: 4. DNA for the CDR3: TGCGCCAGCAGCTCACAGGGGGCAGGAGATACGCAGTATTTT. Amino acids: CASSSQGAGDTQYF.

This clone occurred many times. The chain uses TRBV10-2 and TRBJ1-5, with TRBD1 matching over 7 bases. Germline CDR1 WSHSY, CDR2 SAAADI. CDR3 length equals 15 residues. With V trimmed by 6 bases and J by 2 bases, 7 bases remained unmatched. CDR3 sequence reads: CASRDEGAGNQPQHF. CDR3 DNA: TGCGCCAGCAGAGACGAGGGGGCGGGCAATCAGCCCCAGCATTTT.

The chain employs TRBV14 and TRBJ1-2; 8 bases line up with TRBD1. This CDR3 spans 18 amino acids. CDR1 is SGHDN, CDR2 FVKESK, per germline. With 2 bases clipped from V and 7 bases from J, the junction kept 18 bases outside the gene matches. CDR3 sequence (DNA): TGTGCCAGCAGCCAAACACGAGGGACAGGAATCTTATCCGGTGGCTACACCTTC. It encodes CASSQTRGTGILSGGYTF.

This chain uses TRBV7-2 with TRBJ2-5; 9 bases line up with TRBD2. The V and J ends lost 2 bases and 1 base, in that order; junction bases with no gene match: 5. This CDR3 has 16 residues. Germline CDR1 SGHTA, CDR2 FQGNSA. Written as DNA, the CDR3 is TGTGCCAGCAGCTTATTAGCGGGAGCCGCCCAAGAGACCCAGTACTTC. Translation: CASSLLAGAAQETQYF.

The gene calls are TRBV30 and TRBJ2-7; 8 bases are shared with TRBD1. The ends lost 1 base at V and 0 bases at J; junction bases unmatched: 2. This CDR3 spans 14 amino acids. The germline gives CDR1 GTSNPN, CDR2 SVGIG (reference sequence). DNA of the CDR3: TGTGCCTGGAGTGCAGGGGGCCTCTCCTACGAGCAGTACTTC. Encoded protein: CAWSAGGLSYEQYF.

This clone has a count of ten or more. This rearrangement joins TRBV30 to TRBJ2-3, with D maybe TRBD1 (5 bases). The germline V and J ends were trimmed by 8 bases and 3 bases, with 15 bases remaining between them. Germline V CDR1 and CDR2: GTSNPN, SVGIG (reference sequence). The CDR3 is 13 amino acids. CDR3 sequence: CANRPGITDTQYF. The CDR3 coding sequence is TGTGCCAACCGCCCAGGGATAACAGATACGCAGTATTTT.

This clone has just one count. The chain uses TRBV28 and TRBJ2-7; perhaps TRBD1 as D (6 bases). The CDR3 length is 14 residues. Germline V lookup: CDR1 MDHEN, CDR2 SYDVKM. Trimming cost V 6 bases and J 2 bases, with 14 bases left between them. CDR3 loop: CASSTGTPPYEQYF. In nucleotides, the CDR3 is TGTGCCAGCAGCACCGGGACACCTCCCTACGAGCAGTACTTC.

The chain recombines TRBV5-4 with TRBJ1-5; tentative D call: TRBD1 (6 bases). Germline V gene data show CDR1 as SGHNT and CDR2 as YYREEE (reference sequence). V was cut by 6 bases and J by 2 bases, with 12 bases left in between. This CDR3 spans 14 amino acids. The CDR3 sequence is CASTHPGGNQPQHF. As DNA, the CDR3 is TGTGCCAGCACCCACCCAGGGGGCAATCAGCCCCAGCATTTT.

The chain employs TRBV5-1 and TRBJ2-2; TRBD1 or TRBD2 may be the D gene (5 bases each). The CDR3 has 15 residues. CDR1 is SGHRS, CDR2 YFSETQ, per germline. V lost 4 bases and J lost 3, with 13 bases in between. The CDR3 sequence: CASSPSSGHTGELFF. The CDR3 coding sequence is TGCGCCAGCAGCCCCTCGTCGGGGCACACCGGGGAGCTGTTTTTT.

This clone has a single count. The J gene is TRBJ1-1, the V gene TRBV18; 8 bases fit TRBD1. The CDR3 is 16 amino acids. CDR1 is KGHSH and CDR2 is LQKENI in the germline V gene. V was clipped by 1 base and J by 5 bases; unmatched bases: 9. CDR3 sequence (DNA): TGTGCCAGCTCACCACGGACTCAGGGGGCGCGTACTGAAGCTTTCTTT. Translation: CASSPRTQGARTEAFF.

CDR3 sequence (DNA): TGTGCCAGCAGTTTATTTGGGGGCATCTCCTACGAGCAGTACTTC. Amino acids: CASSLFGGISYEQYF. V and J are TRBV28 and TRBJ2-7, with D possibly matching TRBD1 (6 bases). Germline lookup yields CDR1 MDHEN and CDR2 SYDVKM. V was trimmed by 1 base and J by 0 bases, leaving 10 bases between them. The CDR3 consists of 15 residues.

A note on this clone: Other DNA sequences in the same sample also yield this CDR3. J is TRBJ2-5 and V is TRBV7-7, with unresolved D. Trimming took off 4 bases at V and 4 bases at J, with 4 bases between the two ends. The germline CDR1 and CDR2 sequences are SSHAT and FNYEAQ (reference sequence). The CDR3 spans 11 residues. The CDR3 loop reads CASSSLETQYF. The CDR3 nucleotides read TGTGCCAGCAGCTCCCTAGAGACCCAGTACTTC.

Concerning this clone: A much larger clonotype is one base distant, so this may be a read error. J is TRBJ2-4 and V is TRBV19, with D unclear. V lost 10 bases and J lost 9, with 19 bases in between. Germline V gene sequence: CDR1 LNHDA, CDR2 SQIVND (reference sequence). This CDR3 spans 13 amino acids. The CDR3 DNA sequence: TGTGCCACCTCGACAAGGGTTAGTGGCATTCAGTACTTC. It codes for CATSTRVSGIQYF.

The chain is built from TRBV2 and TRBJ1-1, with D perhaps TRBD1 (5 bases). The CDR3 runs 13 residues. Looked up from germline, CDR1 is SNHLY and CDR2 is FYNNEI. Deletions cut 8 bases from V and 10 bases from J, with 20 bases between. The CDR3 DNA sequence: TGTGCCAGCCGGGGCCACGGTGAGGGAACAGCTTTCTTT. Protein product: CASRGHGEGTAFF.

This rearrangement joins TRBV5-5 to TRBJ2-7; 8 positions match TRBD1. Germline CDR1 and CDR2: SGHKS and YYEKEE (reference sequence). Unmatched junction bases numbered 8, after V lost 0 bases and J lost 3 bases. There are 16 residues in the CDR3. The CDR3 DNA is TGTGCCAGCAGCTTGGGGCAGGGGGCGGGAAACTACGAGCAGTACTTC. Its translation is CASSLGQGAGNYEQYF.